Following are 14 T cell receptor beta chains from one sample sequenced in a study of shared clonotypes between healthy human individuals. The method was immunoSEQ multiplex PCR; TCRdb's version includes in-frame clones alone and lacks a portion of them. The sample has a few million clones, approximately 95% seen once. Sample: naive CD4+ T cells sorted from blood. Described subset: CD45RA+ positively selected. All receptors come from a young man in good health.

The chain recombines TRBV19 with TRBJ2-5, with 8 bases lining up with TRBD2. Germline CDR1 is LNHDA and CDR2 is SQIVND (reference sequence). The V and J ends lost 4 bases and 1 base, in that order; junction bases with no gene match: 5. The CDR3 runs 15 residues. The CDR3 DNA is TGTGCCAGTAGTAGATTAGCGGGGTTCCAAGAGACCCAGTACTTC. Translating it yields CASSRLAGFQETQYF.

This chain connects TRBV7-9 to TRBJ1-2; tentative D call: TRBD1 (5 bases). CDR1 is SEHNR, CDR2 FQNEAQ, per germline (reference sequence). Between the trimmed V and J ends, which lost 4 bases and 3 bases, there was a span of 12 bases. The CDR3 is 14 residues long. CDR3 sequence reads: CASSSPTGDYGYTF. Written as DNA, the CDR3 is TGTGCCAGCAGCTCGCCTACAGGCGACTATGGCTACACCTTC. The full variable domain, its missing parts supplied by reference TRBV7-9 and TRBJ1-2, is DTGVSQNPRHKITKRGQNVTFRCDPISEHNRLYWYRQTLGQGPEFLTYFQNEAQLEKSRLLSDRFSAERPKGSFSTLEIQRTEQGDSAMYLCASSSPTGDYGYTFGSGTRLTVV.

The chain links TRBV28 to TRBJ1-5; D unclear. The CDR3 length is 14 residues. The V gene lost 4 bases and the J gene lost 0 bases, with 7 bases spanning the gap. The germline CDR1 and CDR2 sequences are MDHEN and SYDVKM. The CDR3 here is CASSSVPSNQPQHF. The DNA of the CDR3 is TGTGCCAGCAGTTCGGTCCCTAGCAATCAGCCCCAGCATTTT. The full variable domain, rest sourced from reference TRBV28 and TRBJ1-5, is DVKVTQSSRYLVKRTGEKVFLECVQDMDHENMFWYRQDPGLGLRLIYFSYDVKMKEKGDIPEGYSVSREKKERFSLILESASTNQTSMYLCASSSVPSNQPQHFGDGTRLSIL.

This chain joins TRBV5-1 and TRBJ2-5, with 8 bases matching TRBD1. There are 15 residues in the CDR3. CDR1 is SGHRS and CDR2 is YFSETQ in the germline V gene. J gave up 4 bases and V 4 bases, and 9 bases lay outside the gene matches. This CDR3 reads CASSRSTGATETQYF. CDR3 DNA: TGCGCCAGCAGCCGTTCGACAGGGGCTACAGAGACCCAGTACTTC.

This chain joins TRBV7-2 and TRBJ2-2; D gene ambiguous. Between the trimmed V and J ends, which lost 1 base and 4 bases, there was a span of 13 bases. The germline V gene has CDR1 SGHTA and CDR2 FQGNSA. The CDR3 covers 16 residues. CDR3 sequence: CASSLVGLLSTGELFF. Here the CDR3 DNA reads TGTGCCAGCAGCTTAGTCGGCCTGCTGAGCACCGGGGAGCTGTTTTTT.

The chain joins TRBV6-5 to TRBJ2-3; 8 nucleotides agree with TRBD1. The CDR3 is 12 amino acids. Trimming cost V 5 bases and J 11 bases; bases outside gene matches: 6. The germline CDR1 and CDR2 sequences are MNHEY and SVGAGI. Written as DNA, the CDR3 is TGTGCCAGCAGTCAGGGGGCCGCGGGGCAGTATTTT. This translates into CASSQGAAGQYF.

The chain uses TRBV9 and TRBJ2-7, with D perhaps assigned TRBD1 or TRBD2 (5 bases each). CDR3 size: 15 residues. The germline V gene has CDR1 SGDLS and CDR2 YYNGEE. Trimming removed 4 bases from V and 3 bases from J, with 17 bases in between. The CDR3 sequence is CASSHSRDQYYEQYF. The CDR3 coding sequence is TGTGCCAGCAGCCACAGCCGGGACCAGTACTACGAGCAGTACTTC.

About this clone itself: This sample includes further DNA sequences coding for the same CDR3. The chain couples TRBV19 to TRBJ1-5, with D tentatively TRBD1 (5 bases). V shed 2 bases and J shed 1 base, with 6 bases lying between them. The CDR3 totals 14 residues. Per the germline V gene, CDR1 is LNHDA and CDR2 is SQIVND (reference sequence). The CDR3 DNA reads as TGTGCCAGTAGTATACAGGGAAGCAATCAGCCCCAGCATTTT. This translates into CASSIQGSNQPQHF. Full variable domain (rest looked up from reference TRBV19 and TRBJ1-5): DGGITQSPKYLFRKEGQNVTLSCEQNLNHDAMYWYRQDPGQGLRLIYYSQIVNDFQKGDIAEGYSVSREKKESFPLTVTSAQKNPTAFYLCASSIQGSNQPQHFGDGTRLSIL.

This clone was seen a single time. The CDR3 bases are TGTGCCAGCAGTTATCAGGGTGTAGGGTCCTACGAGCAGTACTTC. Its translation: CASSYQGVGSYEQYF. This chain uses TRBV6-6 with TRBJ2-7; D is possibly TRBD1 (5 bases). Between the trimmed V and J ends, which lost 3 bases and 1 base, there was a span of 13 bases. The CDR3 length is 15 residues. Germline-derived CDR1 and CDR2 are MNHNY and SVGAGI (reference sequence).

The V and J genes are TRBV7-2 and TRBJ2-2, with 9 bases fitting TRBD2. This CDR3 contains 17 residues. J lost 7 bases, V lost 5 bases, and 14 bases had no gene match. CDR1 is SGHTA and CDR2 is FQGNSA in the germline V gene. The CDR3 DNA reads as TGTGCCAGCAGCCCCACCCGGGAGCTAGCGGGGATCGGGGAGCTGTTTTTT. Its protein is CASSPTRELAGIGELFF.

Only one count was recorded for this clone. This CDR3 is CASSFVPRGSYEQYF. DNA for the CDR3: TGTGCCAGCAGTTTTGTTCCCAGGGGCTCCTACGAGCAGTACTTC. The genes are TRBV28 and TRBJ2-7; TRBD1 is a possible D gene (6 bases). Trimming pared 3 bases from V and 0 bases from J, leaving 12 bases between. The V gene's germline CDR1 is MDHEN and CDR2 SYDVKM. The CDR3 sequence is 15 residues long.

The rearrangement links TRBV19 to TRBJ2-1; TRBD1 is a possible D gene (5 bases). Deletions cut 4 bases from V and 3 bases from J, with 19 bases between. Germline CDR1 LNHDA, CDR2 SQIVND (reference sequence). The CDR3 extends over 17 amino acids. This CDR3 is CASSTQGLRSLYNEQFF. The CDR3 DNA follows: TGTGCCAGTAGTACCCAGGGTCTTCGATCTCTCTACAATGAGCAGTTCTTC.

V gene TRBV6-5 combines with J gene TRBJ1-5; D not certain. Trimming removed 2 bases at V and 5 bases at J, with 10 bases between. The germline CDR1 and CDR2 sequences are MNHEY and SVGAGI. The CDR3 runs 14 residues. CDR3 nucleotide sequence: TGTGCCAGCAGTTACAAGTACGGGGATCAGCCCCAGCATTTT. It encodes CASSYKYGDQPQHF.

The J gene is TRBJ2-3, the V gene TRBV5-1, with no clear D. The germline gives CDR1 SGHRS, CDR2 YFSETQ. V shed 0 bases and J shed 0 bases, with 8 bases lying between them. This CDR3 is 15 amino acids long. In DNA, the CDR3 is TGCGCCAGCAGCTTGGTGGTACCGAGCACAGATACGCAGTATTTT. Its protein is CASSLVVPSTDTQYF. The variable domain in full, with the rest retrieved from reference TRBV5-1 and TRBJ2-3, is KAGVTQTPRYLIKTRGQQVTLSCSPISGHRSVSWYQQTPGQGLQFLFEYFSETQRNKGNFPGRFSGRQFSNSRSEMNVSTLELGDSALYLCASSLVVPSTDTQYFGPGTRLTVL.